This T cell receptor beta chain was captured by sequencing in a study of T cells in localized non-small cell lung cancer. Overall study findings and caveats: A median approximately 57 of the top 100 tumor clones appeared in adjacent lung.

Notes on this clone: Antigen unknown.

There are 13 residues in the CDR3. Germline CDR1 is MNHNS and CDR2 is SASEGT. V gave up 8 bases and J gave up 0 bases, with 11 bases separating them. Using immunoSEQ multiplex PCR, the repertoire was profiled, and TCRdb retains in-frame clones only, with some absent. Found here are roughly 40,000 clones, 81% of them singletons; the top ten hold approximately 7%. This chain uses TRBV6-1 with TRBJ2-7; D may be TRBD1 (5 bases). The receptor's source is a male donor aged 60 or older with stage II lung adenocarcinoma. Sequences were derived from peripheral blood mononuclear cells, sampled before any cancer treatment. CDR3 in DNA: TGTGCCAGCGTCGGACAAAGCTCCTACGAGCAGTACTTC. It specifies CASVGQSSYEQYF.